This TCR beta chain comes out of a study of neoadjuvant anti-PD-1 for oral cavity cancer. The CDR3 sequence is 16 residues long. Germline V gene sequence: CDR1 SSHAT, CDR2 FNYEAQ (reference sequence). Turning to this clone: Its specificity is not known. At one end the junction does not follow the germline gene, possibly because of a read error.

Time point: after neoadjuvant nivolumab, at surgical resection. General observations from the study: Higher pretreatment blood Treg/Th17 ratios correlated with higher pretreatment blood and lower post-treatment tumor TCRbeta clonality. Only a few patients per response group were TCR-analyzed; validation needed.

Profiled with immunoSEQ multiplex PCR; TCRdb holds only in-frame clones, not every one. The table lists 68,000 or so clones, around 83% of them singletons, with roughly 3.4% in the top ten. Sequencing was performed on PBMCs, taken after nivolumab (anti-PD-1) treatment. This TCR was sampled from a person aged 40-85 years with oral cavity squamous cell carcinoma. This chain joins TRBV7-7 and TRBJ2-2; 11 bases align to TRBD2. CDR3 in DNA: TGTGCTAGCAGCTTAGCGGGAGGGCCGGGTACCGGGGAGCTGTTTTTT. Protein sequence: CASSLAGGPGTGELFF.